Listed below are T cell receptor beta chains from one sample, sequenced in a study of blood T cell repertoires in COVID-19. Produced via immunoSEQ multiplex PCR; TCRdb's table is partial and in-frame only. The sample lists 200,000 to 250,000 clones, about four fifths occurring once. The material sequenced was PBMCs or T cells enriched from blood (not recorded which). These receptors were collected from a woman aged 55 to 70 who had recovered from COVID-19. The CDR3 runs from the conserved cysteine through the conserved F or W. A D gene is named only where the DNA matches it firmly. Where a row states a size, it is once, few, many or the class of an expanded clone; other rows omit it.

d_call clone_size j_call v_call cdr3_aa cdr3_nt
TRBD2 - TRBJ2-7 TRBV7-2 CASSFLPRTSGGSYEQYF TGTGCCAGCAGCTTCCTCCCCAGGACTAGCGGGGGCTCCTACGAGCAGTACTTC
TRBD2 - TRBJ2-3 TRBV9 CASSVMGGGAADTQYF TGTGCCAGCAGCGTAATGGGCGGGGGGGCCGCAGATACGCAGTATTTT
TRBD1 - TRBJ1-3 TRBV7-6 CASSYGQGFSGNTIYF TGTGCCAGCAGCTATGGACAGGGCTTCTCTGGAAACACCATATATTTT
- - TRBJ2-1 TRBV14 CASSLGLVSYNEQFF TGTGCCAGCAGCCTCGGACTTGTCTCCTACAATGAGCAGTTCTTC
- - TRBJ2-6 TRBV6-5 CASGWASGANVLTF TGTGCCAGCGGATGGGCCTCTGGGGCCAACGTCCTGACTTTC
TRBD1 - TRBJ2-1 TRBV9 CASSAEPGQGANEQFF TGTGCCAGCAGCGCCGAACCGGGACAGGGGGCCAATGAGCAGTTCTTC
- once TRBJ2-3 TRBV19 CASTQGNTDTQYF TGTGCCAGTACGCAGGGGAACACAGATACGCAGTATTTT
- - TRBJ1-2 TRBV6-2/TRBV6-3 CASSYSSGGQGGRYTF TGTGCCAGCAGTTACTCCTCCGGGGGGCAAGGGGGACGCTACACCTTC
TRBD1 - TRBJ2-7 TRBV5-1 CASSSDRVRSYEQYF TGCGCCAGCAGCTCCGACAGGGTCCGCTCCTACGAGCAGTACTTC
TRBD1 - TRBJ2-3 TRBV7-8 CASSLGQASDTQYF TGTGCCAGCAGCTTGGGACAGGCCTCAGATACGCAGTATTTT
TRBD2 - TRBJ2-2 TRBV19 CASSPGASGRAWTGELFF TGTGCCAGTAGCCCAGGGGCTAGCGGGAGGGCCTGGACCGGGGAGCTGTTTTTT
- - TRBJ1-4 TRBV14 CASSQALAGRSEKLFF TGTGCCAGCAGCCAAGCTTTGGCAGGGCGGAGTGAAAAACTGTTTTTT
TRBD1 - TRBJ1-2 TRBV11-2 CASSLVQGVIESYTF TGTGCCAGCAGCTTAGTACAGGGGGTTATCGAGAGCTACACCTTC
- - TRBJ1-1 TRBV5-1 CASRGGDTEAFF TGCGCCAGCAGGGGGGGAGACACTGAAGCTTTCTTT
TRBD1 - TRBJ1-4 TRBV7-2 CASSLGGQGHNEKLFF TGTGCCAGCAGCTTAGGGGGACAGGGCCATAATGAAAAACTGTTTTTT
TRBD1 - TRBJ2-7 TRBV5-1 CASSFQGALDEQYF TGCGCCAGCAGCTTCCAGGGGGCTCTGGACGAGCAGTACTTC
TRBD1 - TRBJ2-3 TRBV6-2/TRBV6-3 CASSYEDRATDTQYF TGTGCCAGCAGTTACGAGGACAGGGCCACAGATACGCAGTATTTT
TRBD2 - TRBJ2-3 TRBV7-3 CASSFERLAGAPRYF TGTGCCAGCAGCTTCGAGAGACTAGCGGGGGCCCCCAGATATTTT
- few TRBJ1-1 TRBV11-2 CASSLGLRDGEAFF TGTGCCAGCAGCTTAGGCCTCCGGGATGGTGAAGCTTTCTTT
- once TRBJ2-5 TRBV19 CASSIAGTKGETQYF TGTGCCAGTAGTATAGCGGGAACCAAGGGAGAGACCCAGTACTTC
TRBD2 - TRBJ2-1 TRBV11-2 CASSALRGGAYNEQFF TGTGCCAGCAGCGCCCTCCGCGGGGGGGCCTACAATGAGCAGTTCTTC
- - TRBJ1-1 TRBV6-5 CASSQGIFTEAFF TGTGCCAGCAGTCAGGGGATTTTCACTGAAGCTTTCTTT
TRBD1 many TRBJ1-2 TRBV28 CASSLSGTGGKGTYGYTF TGTGCCAGCAGTTTATCCGGGACAGGGGGCAAAGGAACCTATGGCTACACCTTC
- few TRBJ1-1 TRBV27 CADGRERSRDTEAFF TGTGCCGACGGGAGGGAGAGGTCGCGGGACACTGAAGCTTTCTTT
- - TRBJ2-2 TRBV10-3 CASAGAPNTGELFF TGTGCCAGCGCGGGGGCCCCAAACACCGGGGAGCTGTTTTTT
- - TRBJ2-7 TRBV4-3 CASSQAGGQQYF TGCGCCAGCAGCCAAGCCGGAGGACAGCAGTACTTC
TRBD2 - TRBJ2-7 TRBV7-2 CASSLTSGNSYEQYF TGTGCCAGCAGCCTCACTAGCGGGAACTCCTACGAGCAGTACTTC